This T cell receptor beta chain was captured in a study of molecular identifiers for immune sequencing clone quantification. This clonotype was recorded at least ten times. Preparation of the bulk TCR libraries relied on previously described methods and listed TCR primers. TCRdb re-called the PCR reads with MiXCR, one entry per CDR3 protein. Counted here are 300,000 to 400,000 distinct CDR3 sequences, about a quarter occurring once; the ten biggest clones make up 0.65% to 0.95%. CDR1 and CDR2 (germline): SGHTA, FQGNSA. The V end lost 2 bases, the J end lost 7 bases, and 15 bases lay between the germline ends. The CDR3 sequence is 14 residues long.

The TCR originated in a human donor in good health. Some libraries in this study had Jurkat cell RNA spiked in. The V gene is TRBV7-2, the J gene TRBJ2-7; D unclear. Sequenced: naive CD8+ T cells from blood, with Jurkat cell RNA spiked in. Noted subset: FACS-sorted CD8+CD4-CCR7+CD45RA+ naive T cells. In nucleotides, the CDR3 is TGTGCCAGCAGCTTACCCGCCCCGAGTGGGGAGCAGTACTTC. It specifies CASSLPAPSGEQYF.